This TCR beta chain was documented in a study of radiation and T cells in renal cell carcinoma. Sequencing used immunoSEQ multiplex PCR; TCRdb keeps in-frame clones, though not all of them. Of 15,000 or so clones detected, less than 65% appear once; the ten largest clones hold roughly 18%. Treatment here: treatment-naive control, cytoreductive nephrectomy. The tumor was a clear cell renal cell carcinoma. Concerning this clone: Antigen: not known.

Study-wide points: Only small tumor regions of 0.8 to 1 g were sampled. Dominant CDR3 motifs occupied more repertoire in irradiated than control tumors.

The germline V and J ends were trimmed by 4 bases and 2 bases, with 12 bases remaining between them. Germline assignment: CDR1 MNHEY and CDR2 SMNVEV (reference sequence). The CDR3 has 14 amino acids. The clonotype comes from a man in his fifties or sixties with renal cell carcinoma. J is TRBJ2-7 and V is TRBV27; D is unresolved. Sequencing was performed on tumor tissue, taken from a patient whose treatment was nephrectomy without radiotherapy. The CDR3 coding sequence is TGTGCCAGCAGTTCACCGGAAGTTACCTACGAGCAGTACTTC. It is translated as CASSSPEVTYEQYF.